This T cell receptor (beta chain) stems from a study of T-cell reconstitution after alpha-beta-depleted transplantation in children listed by TCRdb under 2016. Broadly, across the study: Using TCR repertoire profiling, the study followed T-cell immune reconstitution in a quantitative way in children after TCRalphabeta/CD19-depleted allogeneic hematopoietic cell transplantation.

The research as a whole found: In some patients, the high TCRbeta diversity seen at day 60 was put down to recipient T cells and intrathymic progenitors that had survived conditioning. Over the following months the frequencies of hyperexpanded clones went down, and after one year T-cell counts and TCRbeta diversity were mostly credited to newly produced T cells. The apparently early alphabetaT-cell count recovery about two months after transplant was reportedly dependent on only several hundred rapidly expanded clones derived from non-depleted graft cells.

This clonotype was picked up a small number of times. The antigen this receptor binds is unknown. No per-base quality is available; no much larger clone lies one base away. Interpreted using the paper, the treatment or condition label stands for: allogeneic hematopoietic cell transplantation with graft depleted of TCRalphabeta T cells and CD19 B cells. TCRalphabeta/CD19-depleted allogeneic hematopoietic cell grafts were given to the transplant recipients, all of whom were children. V is clipped by 3 bases and J by 6 bases, and the sequence between their germline boundaries is 3 bases long. The CDR3 starts with the cysteine, ends with the phenylalanine, and has 9 residues. Here the CDR3 DNA is all that survives: 27 bases in frame from base 1. From a lookup of the germline V gene (reference sequence), CDR1 and CDR2 are DFQATT and SNEGSKA. Library preparation employed PCR. Reads for this sample came from an Illumina HiSeq 2500. Molecular barcoding was employed in the preparation of TCR libraries, with unique molecular identifiers being used to normalize TCRbeta repertoire quantification. TCRdb reanalyzed the raw reads on its own, using fastp at Q25 for trimming and MiXCR for clone calling, and kept in-frame beta chains. CDR3 protein duplicates are merged, each entry listing the most common genes and DNA. The sample has around 490,000 distinct CDR3 sequences on record, 10% to 12% of them singletons. In total, the top ten clones hold less than 15% of the sample.

The origin of this receptor is a female patient between 2 and 15 years old who had a stem cell transplant for aplastic anemia, so the T cells may come from the graft donor. The V and J genes are TRBV20-1 and TRBJ2-7; too little of a D gene remains to name it. The source material was PBMCs, mostly from graft donor cells, sampled 180 days after TCRalphabeta/CD19-depleted stem cell transplant. For the CDR3, the sequence is CSASSEQYF. The DNA is TGCAGTGCTAGCTCCGAGCAGTACTTC.